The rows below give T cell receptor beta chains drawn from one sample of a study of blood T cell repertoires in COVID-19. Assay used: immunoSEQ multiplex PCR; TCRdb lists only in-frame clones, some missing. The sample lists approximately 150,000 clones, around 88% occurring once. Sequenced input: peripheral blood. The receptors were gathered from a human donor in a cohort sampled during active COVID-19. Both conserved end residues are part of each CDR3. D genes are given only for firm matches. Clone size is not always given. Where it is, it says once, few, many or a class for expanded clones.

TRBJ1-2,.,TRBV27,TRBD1,TGTGCCAGCAGCCGGCTCGGACAGGGAAACGGCTACACCTTC,CASSRLGQGNGYTF
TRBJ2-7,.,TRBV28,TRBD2,TGTGCCAGCAGTTTACTAGCGGGAACCTACGAGCAGTACTTC,CASSLLAGTYEQYF
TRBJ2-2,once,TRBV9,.,TGTGCCAGCAGCTTAGCCGACAGGACCGGGGAGCTGTTTTTT,CASSLADRTGELFF
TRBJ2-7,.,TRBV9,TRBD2,TGTGCCCCTACTAACCTCCCCTCAAAGCGGGGTTCCTACGAGCAGTACTTC,CAPTNLPSKRGSYEQYF
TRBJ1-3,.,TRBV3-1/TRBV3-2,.,TGTGCCAGCAGCCAAACAGGCAAAGGAAACACCATATATTTT,CASSQTGKGNTIYF
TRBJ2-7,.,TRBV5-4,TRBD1,TGTGCCAGCAGCCCTCTTGGACAGGGGGCATCCTACGAGCAGTACTTC,CASSPLGQGASYEQYF
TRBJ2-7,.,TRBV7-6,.,TGTGCCAGCAGCTTAGGTCGGGGTTCCTACGAGCAGTACTTC,CASSLGRGSYEQYF
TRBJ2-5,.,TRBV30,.,TGTGCCTGGAGTGTTAGCCGGGAGACCCAGTACTTC,CAWSVSRETQYF
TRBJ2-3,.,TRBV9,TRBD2,TGTGCCAGCAGCGCGAGCGGGGGGGCATGGGATACGCAGTATTTT,CASSASGGAWDTQYF
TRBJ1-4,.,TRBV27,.,TGTGCCAGCAGTTTTCGCCAGGGGTGGGAAAAACTGTTTTTT,CASSFRQGWEKLFF
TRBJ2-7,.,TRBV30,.,TGTGCCTGGAGTGTACAGTCACGGTGGGTCTCCTACGAGCAGTACTTC,CAWSVQSRWVSYEQYF
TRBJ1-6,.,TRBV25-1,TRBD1,TGTGCCAGCAGCCAGACAGGGAATAATTCACCCCTCCACTTT,CASSQTGNNSPLHF
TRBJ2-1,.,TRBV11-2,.,TGTGCCAGCAGCTTGGGTGGCGGCGAGCAGTTCTTC,CASSLGGGEQFF
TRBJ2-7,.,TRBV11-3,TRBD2,TGTGCCAGCTCGCTGGGCGGGAGTTTAATTTTAGACGAGCAGTACTTC,CASSLGGSLILDEQYF
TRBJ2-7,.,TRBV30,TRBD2,TGTGCCTGGAGTGTAGGAGCGGGGGGTTCCTACGAGCAGTACTTC,CAWSVGAGGSYEQYF
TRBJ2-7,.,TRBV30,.,TGTGCCTGGTCCCACGGCGGTGACTCCTACGAGCAGTACTTC,CAWSHGGDSYEQYF
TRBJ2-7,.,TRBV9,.,TGTGCCAGCAGCGAGAGCGCGGATCAATCCTACGAGCAGTACTTC,CASSESADQSYEQYF
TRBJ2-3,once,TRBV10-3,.,TGTGCCATCAGTGAACTAGACATGGCGCAGTATTTT,CAISELDMAQYF
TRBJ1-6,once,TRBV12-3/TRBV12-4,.,TGTGCCAGCAGTTTGGGGGGGAGTTCACCCCTCCACTTT,CASSLGGSSPLHF
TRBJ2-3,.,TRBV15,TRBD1,TGTGCCACGATGGAGGACAGGGGGCGAACAGATACGCAGTATTTT,CATMEDRGRTDTQYF
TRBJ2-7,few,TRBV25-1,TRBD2,TGTGCCAGCAGTGTTGGACTAGCGATCCACGAGCAGTACTTC,CASSVGLAIHEQYF
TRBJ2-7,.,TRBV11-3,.,TGTGCCAGCAGCTTAGATCTGGAGGGCGAGCAGTACTTC,CASSLDLEGEQYF
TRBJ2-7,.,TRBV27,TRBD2,TGTGCCAGCAGTTTCGCTAGCGGGGATTACGAGCAGTACTTC,CASSFASGDYEQYF
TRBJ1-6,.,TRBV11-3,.,TGTGCCAGCAGCTTAGACCCACAGGCACCCCTCCACTTT,CASSLDPQAPLHF
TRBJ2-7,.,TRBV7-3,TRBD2,TGTGCCAGCAGCTTAGCGGGAGATGGCTACGAGCAGTACTTC,CASSLAGDGYEQYF
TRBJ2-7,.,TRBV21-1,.,TGTGCCAGCAGCAAAGACCGGGGTTGGGTCAACGAGCAGTACTTC,CASSKDRGWVNEQYF
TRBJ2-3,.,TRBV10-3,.,TGTGCCGCCGGGGGAGGAGAGACAGATACGCAGTATTTT,CAAGGGETDTQYF
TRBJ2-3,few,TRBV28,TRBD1,TGTGCCAGCAGTTTGCGGGACAGGGGAATCACAGATACGCAGTATTTT,CASSLRDRGITDTQYF
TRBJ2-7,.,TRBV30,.,TGTGCCTGGAGTAGCCCCTACGAGCAGTACTTC,CAWSSPYEQYF
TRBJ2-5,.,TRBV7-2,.,TGTGCCAGCAGCTTTACAGGGTTACAAGAGACCCAGTACTTC,CASSFTGLQETQYF
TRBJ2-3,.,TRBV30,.,TGTGCCTGGAATGGCGGATCCACAGATACGCAGTATTTT,CAWNGGSTDTQYF
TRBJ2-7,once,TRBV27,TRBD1,TGTGCCAGCTCCGGGACAGGGGGCTACGAGCAGTACTTC,CASSGTGGYEQYF